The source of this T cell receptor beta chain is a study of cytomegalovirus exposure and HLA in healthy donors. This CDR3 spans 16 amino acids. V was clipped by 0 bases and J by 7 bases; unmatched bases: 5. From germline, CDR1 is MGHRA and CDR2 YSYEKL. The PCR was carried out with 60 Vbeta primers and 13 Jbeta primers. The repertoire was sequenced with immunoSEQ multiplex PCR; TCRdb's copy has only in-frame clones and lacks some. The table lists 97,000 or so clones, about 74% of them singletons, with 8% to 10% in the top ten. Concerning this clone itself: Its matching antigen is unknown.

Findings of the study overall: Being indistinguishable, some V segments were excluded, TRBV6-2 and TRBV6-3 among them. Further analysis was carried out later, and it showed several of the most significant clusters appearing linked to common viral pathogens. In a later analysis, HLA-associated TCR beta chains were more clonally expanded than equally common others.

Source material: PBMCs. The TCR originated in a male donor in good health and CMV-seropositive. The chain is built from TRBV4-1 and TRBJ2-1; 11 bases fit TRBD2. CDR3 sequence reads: CASSQDRASGRNEQFF. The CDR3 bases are TGCGCCAGCAGCCAAGATAGGGCTAGCGGGAGGAATGAGCAGTTCTTC.